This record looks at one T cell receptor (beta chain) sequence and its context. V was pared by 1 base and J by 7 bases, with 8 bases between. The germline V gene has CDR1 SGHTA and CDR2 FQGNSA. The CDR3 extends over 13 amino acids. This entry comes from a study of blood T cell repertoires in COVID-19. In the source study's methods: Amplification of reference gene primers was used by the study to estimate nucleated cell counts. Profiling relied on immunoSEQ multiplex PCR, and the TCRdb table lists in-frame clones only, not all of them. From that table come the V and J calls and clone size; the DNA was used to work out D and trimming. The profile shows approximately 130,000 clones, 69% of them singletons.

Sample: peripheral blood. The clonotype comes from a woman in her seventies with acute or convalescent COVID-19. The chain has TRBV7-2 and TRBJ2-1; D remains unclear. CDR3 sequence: CASSLEVRNEQFF. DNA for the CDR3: TGTGCCAGCAGCTTAGAAGTGCGGAATGAGCAGTTCTTC.